One T cell receptor beta chain is described in this entry. The antigen remains undetermined. This specimen comes from a study of cytomegalovirus exposure and HLA in healthy donors. Findings of the study overall: Presence/absence analyses assumed roughly uniform sequencing depth across donors.

Vbeta (60) and Jbeta (13) primers were used in the PCR. Data came from immunoSEQ multiplex PCR; TCRdb stores just in-frame clones and leaves some out. This sample carries about 160,000 clones, nearly 80% of them seen once, and the ten largest clones take 2.5% to 3.5%. The CDR3 covers 15 residues. Germline CDR1 LNHDA, CDR2 SQIVND (reference sequence). With V trimmed by 3 bases and J by 1 base, 4 bases remained unmatched. The sample comprised PBMCs. V and J are TRBV19 and TRBJ1-2, with 8 bases identical to TRBD1. The TCR was taken from a woman aged 40 to 49 in good health and CMV-seronegative. The CDR3 DNA follows: TGTGCCAGTAGTATGAGAGGACAGGGTAACTATGGCTACACCTTC. Encoded protein: CASSMRGQGNYGYTF.